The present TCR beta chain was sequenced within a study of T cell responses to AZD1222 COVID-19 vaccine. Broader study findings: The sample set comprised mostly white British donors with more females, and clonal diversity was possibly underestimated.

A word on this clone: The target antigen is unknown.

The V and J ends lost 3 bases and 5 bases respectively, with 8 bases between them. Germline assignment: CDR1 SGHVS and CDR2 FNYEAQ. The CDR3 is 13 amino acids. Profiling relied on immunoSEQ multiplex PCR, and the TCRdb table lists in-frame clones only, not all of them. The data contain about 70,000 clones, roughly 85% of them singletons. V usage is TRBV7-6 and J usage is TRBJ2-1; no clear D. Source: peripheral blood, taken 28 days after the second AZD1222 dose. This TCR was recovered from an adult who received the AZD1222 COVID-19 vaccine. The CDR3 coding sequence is TGTGCCAGCAGCTTCGCCGTTGACAATGAGCAGTTCTTC. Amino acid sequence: CASSFAVDNEQFF.